These T cell receptor beta chains were read from a single sample in a study of Ad26.COV2.S vaccination and SARS-CoV-2 variants. Data came from immunoSEQ multiplex PCR; TCRdb stores just in-frame clones and leaves some out. There are roughly 330,000 clones in the sample; 90% occur only once, and around 5.5% lies in the top ten. This sample comprised peripheral blood, obtained in a trial of Ad26.COV2.S vaccine versus placebo. The source is a person aged 18 to 65 who received the Ad26.COV2.S COVID-19 vaccine or a placebo. Each CDR3 is given with its conserved first and last residue. The order of the fields is D gene, J gene, V gene, CDR3 protein. The D gene is left open where the match is weak.

D gene: TRBD1; J gene: TRBJ1-5; V gene: TRBV19; CDR3 protein: CASSGQGYQPQHF
D gene: NA; J gene: TRBJ1-1; V gene: TRBV7-6; CDR3 protein: CASSLGQGLTEAFF
D gene: NA; J gene: TRBJ1-2; V gene: TRBV7-9; CDR3 protein: CASTPAGSQGYTF
D gene: TRBD1; J gene: TRBJ1-1; V gene: TRBV7-2; CDR3 protein: CASRRQGSTEAFF
D gene: NA; J gene: TRBJ2-7; V gene: TRBV6-5; CDR3 protein: CASSFNSNSYEQYF
D gene: TRBD1; J gene: TRBJ2-7; V gene: TRBV10-3; CDR3 protein: CAISESRGRKTYEQYF
D gene: TRBD1; J gene: TRBJ1-5; V gene: TRBV5-1; CDR3 protein: CASSPQTGDGNQPQHF
D gene: NA; J gene: TRBJ2-5; V gene: TRBV7-8; CDR3 protein: CASSSSTETQYF
D gene: NA; J gene: TRBJ1-4; V gene: TRBV11-2; CDR3 protein: CASSQGFANEKLFF
D gene: TRBD1; J gene: TRBJ1-1; V gene: TRBV7-8; CDR3 protein: CASSIQGAMTEAFF
D gene: TRBD1; J gene: TRBJ2-5; V gene: TRBV4-1; CDR3 protein: CASSQLTGEETQYF